This record looks at one TCR beta chain sequence and its context. Its antigen is still unknown. No much larger clone is present one base from it, and per-base qualities are unavailable. The germline V gene yields SGHDN for CDR1 and FVKESK for CDR2. Its CDR3 holds 12 amino acids, cysteine through phenylalanine. Here the CDR3 DNA is all that survives: 36 bases in frame from base 1. V gives up 3 bases and J gives up 4 bases, and the segment between their germline ends measures 5 bases. This entry is derived from a study of T cell changes during pregnancy in multiple sclerosis (dated by TCRdb to 2018 to 2020). About the full investigation: In women with multiple sclerosis, the researchers looked at how the T cell repertoire shifted as pregnancy progressed.

The library was obtained by the immunoSEQ multiplex PCR assay. The clones in this table, taken by TCRdb from immuneACCESS, are in-frame only. Not every clone is retained; where verified, under half of the shortfall comes from an unresolved V gene, and the cause of the rest is unknown. For this sample the table gives about 66,000 clones, of which roughly nine tenths were detected only once. Approximately 5.3% of the sample belongs to the ten largest clones. The material sequenced was CD8+ T cells from peripheral blood mononuclear cells, taken before pregnancy. The chain links TRBV14 with TRBJ2-3; too little of a D gene remains to name it. The clonotype originates from a female donor with multiple sclerosis, enrolled in a pregnancy study. The CDR3 corresponds to CASSHAADTQYF. In nucleotides, the sequence is TGTGCCAGCAGCCACGCAGCAGATACGCAGTATTTT.